The present entry profiles one T cell receptor beta chain with its context. The antigen it binds to is not known. No base qualities exist here, and no much larger clone lies one base off it. Other nucleotide sequences from this sample produce the same CDR3. This record comes from a study of blood T cell repertoires in COVID-19 (dated by TCRdb to 2020 to 2022). Turning to the overall study: Samples covering the acute and convalescent phases of COVID-19 were provided by collaborators in the United States, Italy and Spain. The prospective study material was composed of cDNA or gDNA derived from T cells, B-cell-depleted T cells, or PBMCs. Subjects who had been exposed to COVID-19, were actively infected with it, or had recovered from it provided the deeply sampled blood TCRbeta repertoires that made up the dataset. The repertoires were released in a freely available public database intended as a resource for research on the immune response to SARS-CoV-2. Samples came from the ongoing ImmuneRACE study (first 160 participants) plus 1,254 subjects from 6 global collaborators. The sample metadata nearly always contained a de-identified subject ID, COVID-19 status, age in years and sex. HLA class I and class II types, where available, came from metadata supplied by the sample provider rather than from assay-based typing. Results and caveats for the whole study, not just this receptor: The quantity of clinical and demographic metadata differed by source and by participant and was supplied without curation.

Whole blood was collected in K2EDTA tubes by collaborating institutions according to the institutions' own protocols. For TCRbeta analysis, collaborators shipped samples as frozen whole blood, isolated PBMCs, or DNA extracted from either of those sample types. TCRbeta CDR3 regions were amplified from genomic DNA by means of the immunoSEQ Assay, a bias-controlled multiplex PCR. From the authors' description of their analysis: The number of nucleated cells in each sample was estimated by amplification of reference gene primers within the assay. Sequence reads were collapsed and filtered to measure the absolute abundance of every unique TCRbeta CDR3 rearrangement. For each sample, productive Simpson clonality was calculated as the square root of Simpson's diversity index over productive rearrangements. TCRdb carries this immuneACCESS record with in-frame sequences only. Its versions omit some clonotypes, under half of them owing to an unresolved V gene in the studies checked, with the rest unexplained. The V and J calls and the clone size are those of that table, but D and trimming were determined from the DNA. In this sample the table shows approximately 300,000 clones, 87% of which occur a single time. The ten top clones hold approximately 2.4% of the sample.

Relative to germline, V is 0 bases shorter and J is 0 bases shorter, with 10 bases between their ends. CDR1 and CDR2 were assigned from the germline V gene (reference sequence) as SGHNT and YYREEE. Its CDR3 holds 15 amino acids, cysteine through phenylalanine. The sequence is cut down to CDR3 DNA, 45 bases in frame from base 1. The sequencing input was peripheral blood. The source is a man aged 18 to 30 with active or convalescent COVID-19. The chain was built from TRBV5-4 and TRBJ2-7, and perhaps TRBD1 as D gene, on 5 matching bases. The CDR3 is CASSLGQGSSYEQYF. The nucleotides read TGTGCCAGCAGCTTGGGGCAGGGAAGCTCCTACGAGCAGTACTTC.